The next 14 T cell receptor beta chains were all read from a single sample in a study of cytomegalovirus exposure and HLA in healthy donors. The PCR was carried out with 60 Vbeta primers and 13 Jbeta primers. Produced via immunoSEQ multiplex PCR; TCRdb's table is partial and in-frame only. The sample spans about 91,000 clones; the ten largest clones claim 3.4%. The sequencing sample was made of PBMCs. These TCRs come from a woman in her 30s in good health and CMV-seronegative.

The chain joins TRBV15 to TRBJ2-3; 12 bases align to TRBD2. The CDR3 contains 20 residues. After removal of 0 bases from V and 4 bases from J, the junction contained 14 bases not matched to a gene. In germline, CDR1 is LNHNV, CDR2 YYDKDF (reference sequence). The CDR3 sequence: CATSRDQRLAGVSSPDTQYF. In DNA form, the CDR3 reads TGTGCCACCAGCAGAGATCAAAGACTAGCGGGAGTCTCAAGCCCAGATACGCAGTATTTT. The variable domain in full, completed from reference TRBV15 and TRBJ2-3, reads DAMVIQNPRYQVTQFGKPVTLSCSQTLNHNVMYWYQQKSSQAPKLLFHYYDKDFNNEADTPDNFQSRRPNTSFCFLDIRSPGLGDTAMYLCATSRDQRLAGVSSPDTQYFGPGTRLTVL.

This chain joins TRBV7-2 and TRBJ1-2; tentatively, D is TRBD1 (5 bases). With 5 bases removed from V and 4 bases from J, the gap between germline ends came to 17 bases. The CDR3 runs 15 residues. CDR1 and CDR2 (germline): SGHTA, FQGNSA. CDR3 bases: TGTGCCAGCAGCATAACAGGCACCGAGACCTATGGCTACACCTTC. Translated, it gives CASSITGTETYGYTF. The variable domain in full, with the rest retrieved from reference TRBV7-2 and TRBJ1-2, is GAGVSQSPSNKVTEKGKDVELRCDPISGHTALYWYRQSLGQGLEFLIYFQGNSAPDKSGLPSDRFSAERTGGSVSTLTIQRTQQEDSAVYLCASSITGTETYGYTFGSGTRLTVV.

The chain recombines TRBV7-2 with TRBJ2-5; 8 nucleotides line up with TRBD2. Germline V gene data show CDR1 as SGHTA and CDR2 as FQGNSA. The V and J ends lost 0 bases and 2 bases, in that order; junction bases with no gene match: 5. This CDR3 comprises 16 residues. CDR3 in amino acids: CASSLASTGGQETQYF. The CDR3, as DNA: TGTGCCAGCAGCTTAGCGAGCACGGGGGGGCAAGAGACCCAGTACTTC.

The CDR3: CACQVGVGYEQYF. The DNA of the CDR3 is TGTGCCTGCCAGGTGGGAGTCGGGTACGAGCAGTACTTC. The V call is TRBV19, the J call TRBJ2-5; possible D gene TRBD2, 5 bases. The J call could be wrong; TRBJ2-7 is a better fit for the DNA end. The germline gives CDR1 LNHDA, CDR2 SQIVND (reference sequence). This CDR3 spans 13 amino acids.

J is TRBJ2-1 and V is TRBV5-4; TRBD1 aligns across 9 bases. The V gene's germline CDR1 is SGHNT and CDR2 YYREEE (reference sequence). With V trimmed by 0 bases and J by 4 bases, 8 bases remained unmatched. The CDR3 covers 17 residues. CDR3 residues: CASSLGPGTGLYNEQFF. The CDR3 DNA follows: TGTGCCAGCAGCTTGGGGCCCGGGACAGGGCTATACAATGAGCAGTTCTTC.

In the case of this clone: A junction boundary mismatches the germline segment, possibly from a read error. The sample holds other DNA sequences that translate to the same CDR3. In nucleotides, the CDR3 is TGCGCCAGCAGCCAAGATTCTAGCGGGGCCTACGAGCAGTACTTC. This gives the protein CASSQDSSGAYEQYF. The genes are TRBV14 and TRBJ2-7, with 9 bases lining up with TRBD2. Germline V gene lookup returns CDR1 SGHDN and CDR2 FVKESK. The CDR3 contains 15 residues. Full variable domain (missing parts from reference TRBV14 and TRBJ2-7): EAGVTQFPSHSVIEKGQTVTLRCDPISGHDNLYWYRRVMGKEIKFLLHFVKESKQDESGMPNNRFLAERTGGTYSTLKVQPAELEDSGVYFCASSQDSSGAYEQYFGPGTRLTVT.

The CDR3 loop is CASSLGLSSYNEQFF. In DNA form, the CDR3 reads TGTGCCAGCAGCTTGGGACTGAGCTCCTACAATGAGCAGTTCTTC. The chain is built from TRBV5-5 and TRBJ2-1, with unresolved D. Germline assignment: CDR1 SGHKS and CDR2 YYEKEE (reference sequence). This CDR3 contains 15 residues. V lost 0 bases and J lost 0, with 7 bases in between.

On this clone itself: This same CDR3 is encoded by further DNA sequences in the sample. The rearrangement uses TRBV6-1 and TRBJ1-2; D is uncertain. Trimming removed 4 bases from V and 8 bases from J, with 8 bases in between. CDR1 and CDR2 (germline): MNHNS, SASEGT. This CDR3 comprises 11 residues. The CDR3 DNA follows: TGTGCCAGCAGTGGAGGGTACGGCTACACCTTC. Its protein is CASSGGYGYTF.

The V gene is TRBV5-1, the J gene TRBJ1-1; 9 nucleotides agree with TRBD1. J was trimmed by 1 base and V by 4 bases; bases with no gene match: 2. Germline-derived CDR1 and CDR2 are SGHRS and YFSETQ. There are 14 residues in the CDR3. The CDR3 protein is CASSRDRANTEAFF. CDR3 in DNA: TGCGCCAGCAGCAGGGACAGGGCGAACACTGAAGCTTTCTTT.

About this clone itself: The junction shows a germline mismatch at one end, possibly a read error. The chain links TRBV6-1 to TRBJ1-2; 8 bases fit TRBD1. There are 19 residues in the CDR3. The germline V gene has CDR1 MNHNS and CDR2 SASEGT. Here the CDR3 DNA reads TGTGACAGCAGTGGAAGCATCGGACAGGGACTCCCAGCTAACTATGGCTACACCTTC. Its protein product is CDSSGSIGQGLPANYGYTF.

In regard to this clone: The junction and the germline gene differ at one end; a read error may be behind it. The CDR3 protein is CARSVLSYEQYF. DNA of the CDR3: TGTGCCCGGAGTGTACTGTCCTACGAGCAGTACTTC. The rearrangement uses TRBV30 and TRBJ2-7, with D uncertain. The CDR3 covers 12 residues. CDR1 is GTSNPN and CDR2 is SVGIG in the germline V gene (reference sequence). The full variable domain, in which reference TRBV30 and TRBJ2-7 provide the parts outside the CDR3, is SQTIHQWPATLVQPVGSPLSLECTVEGTSNPNLYWYRQAAGRGLQLLFYSVGIGQISSEVPQNLSASRPQDRQFILSSKKLLLSDSGFYLCARSVLSYEQYFGPGTRLTVT.

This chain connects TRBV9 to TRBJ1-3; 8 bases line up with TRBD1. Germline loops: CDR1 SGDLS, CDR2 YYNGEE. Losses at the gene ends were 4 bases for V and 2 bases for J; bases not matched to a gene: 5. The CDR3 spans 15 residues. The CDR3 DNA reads TGTGCCAGCAGCCCCCTGACAGGGGCTGGAAACACCATATATTTT. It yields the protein CASSPLTGAGNTIYF.

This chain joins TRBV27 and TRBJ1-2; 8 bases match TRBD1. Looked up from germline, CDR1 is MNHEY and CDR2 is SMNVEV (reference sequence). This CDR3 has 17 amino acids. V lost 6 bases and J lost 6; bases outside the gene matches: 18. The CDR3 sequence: CASRKQDREKWEDGYTF. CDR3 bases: TGTGCCAGCAGAAAACAGGACAGGGAAAAGTGGGAGGATGGCTACACCTTC.

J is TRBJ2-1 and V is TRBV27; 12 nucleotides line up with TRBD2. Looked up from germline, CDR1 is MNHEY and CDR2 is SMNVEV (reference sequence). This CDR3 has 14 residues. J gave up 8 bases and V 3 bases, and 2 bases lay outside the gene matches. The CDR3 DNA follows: TGTGCCAGCAGTTTCCGACTAGCGGGAGATGAGCAGTTCTTC. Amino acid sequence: CASSFRLAGDEQFF.